These 10 T cell receptor beta chains were all obtained from the same sample, sequenced in a study of T cells after yellow fever vaccination. TCRdb re-derived calls from the 5' RACE reads in MiXCR, one entry per CDR3 protein. Among about 99,000 distinct CDR3 sequences, approximately 5.5% were seen once, and the ten largest hold roughly 41%. Specimen: CD8+ T cells sorted from PBMCs, collected 10 days after the yellow fever booster vaccination. These receptors all come from a man between 18 and 35 years old who received the YFV17D yellow fever vaccine.

The sample holds a few counts of this clonotype. This chain connects TRBV5-5 to TRBJ2-7; D gene uncertain. The CDR3 runs 12 residues. Germline CDR1 reads SGHKS; CDR2 reads YYEKEE (reference sequence). With 1 base removed from V and 3 bases from J, the gap between germline ends came to 5 bases. The CDR3 region is CASSLWGYEQYF. CDR3 coding DNA: TGTGCCAGCAGCTTGTGGGGCTACGAGCAGTACTTC.

The V and J genes are TRBV6-5 and TRBJ2-3; no firm D call. CDR1 is MNHEY, CDR2 SVGAGI, per germline. This CDR3 comprises 12 residues. Trimming removed 5 bases from V and 6 bases from J, with 9 bases in between. The CDR3 here is CASSTVWDTQYF. CDR3 DNA sequence: TGTGCCAGCAGTACGGTCTGGGATACGCAGTATTTT.

This chain joins TRBV4-3 and TRBJ2-3, with 9 bases that match TRBD2. CDR1 and CDR2 from the germline V gene are LGHNA and YSLEER. This CDR3 has 16 residues. J gave up 9 bases and V 0 bases, and 10 bases lay outside the gene matches. CDR3 amino acids: CASSQDSGLSGGTQYF. The CDR3 coding sequence is TGCGCCAGCAGCCAAGATAGCGGTCTTAGCGGGGGAACGCAGTATTTT.

Only a few counts were recorded for this clonotype. This CDR3 is CASNPRRGNEQFF. CDR3 bases: TGTGCCAGCAACCCACGGAGGGGCAATGAGCAGTTCTTC. J is TRBJ2-1 and V is TRBV6-2 or TRBV6-3; D may be TRBD2 (6 bases). The germline V gene has CDR1 MNHEY and CDR2 SVGEGT. The ends were cut back, 7 bases at V and 6 bases at J, with 13 bases in the middle. This CDR3 comprises 13 residues.

The rearrangement joins TRBV29-1 to TRBJ1-2, with D perhaps matching TRBD1 (6 bases). Germline-derived CDR1 and CDR2 are SQVTM and ANQGSEA. Trimming stripped 4 bases from V and 3 bases from J, with 12 bases between. This CDR3 region has 13 residues. CDR3 nucleotides: TGCAGCGTTGGAGGACAGACGGACTATGGCTACACCTTC. Amino acid sequence: CSVGGQTDYGYTF. The entire variable domain, with the rest obtained from reference TRBV29-1 and TRBJ1-2, is as follows: SAVISQKPSRDICQRGTSLTIQCQVDSQVTMMFWYRQQPGQSLTLIATANQGSEATYESGFVIDKFPISRPNLTFSTLTVSNMSPEDSSIYLCSVGGQTDYGYTFGSGTRLTVV.

This clonotype turned up a few times. This rearrangement joins TRBV6-5 to TRBJ2-2; D is undetermined. The CDR3 is made up of 12 amino acids. CDR1 MNHEY and CDR2 SVGAGI come from the germline V gene. Trimming left V 6 bases short and J 8 bases short, with 10 bases between. In DNA form, the CDR3 reads TGTGCCAGCAGACGACCGGGTGGGGAGCTGTTTTTT. As protein: CASRRPGGELFF.

The V call is TRBV7-9, the J call TRBJ2-3; D call uncertain. In germline, CDR1 is SEHNR, CDR2 FQNEAQ (reference sequence). CDR3 length equals 14 residues. Trimming took 3 bases from V and 2 from J, leaving 9 bases between them. DNA of the CDR3: TGTGCCAGCAGCTTCGGAGCTTTCACAGATACGCAGTATTTT. Amino acid sequence: CASSFGAFTDTQYF.

The genes are TRBV11-2 and TRBJ2-1; 10 bases are shared with TRBD2. In germline, CDR1 is SGHAT, CDR2 FQNNGV. V shed 1 base and J 5 bases; nucleotides not matched to a gene: 2. CDR3 length: 15 amino acids. The CDR3 region is CASSLAAGGDNEQFF. The CDR3 region has the DNA TGTGCCAGCAGCTTAGCAGCGGGGGGGGACAATGAGCAGTTCTTC.

This clonotype was seen more than once but under ten times. The chain links TRBV30 to TRBJ2-7, with D hard to call. Looked up from germline, CDR1 is GTSNPN and CDR2 is SVGIG (reference sequence). The CDR3 contains 12 residues. Trimming removed 3 bases from V and 3 bases from J, with 9 bases in between. Written as DNA, the CDR3 is TGTGCCTGGAGCGCATCCTTCTACGAGCAGTACTTC. Translating gives CAWSASFYEQYF.

This clonotype was seen only a few times. This sequence joins TRBV6-5 and TRBJ2-1, with 7 nucleotides matching TRBD1. Germline CDR1 reads MNHEY; CDR2 reads SVGAGI. After removal of 6 bases from V and 0 bases from J, the junction contained 5 bases not matched to a gene. This CDR3 comprises 15 residues. This CDR3 reads CASSPRTGSYNEQFF. CDR3 DNA sequence: TGTGCCAGCAGCCCTAGGACAGGCTCCTACAATGAGCAGTTCTTC.